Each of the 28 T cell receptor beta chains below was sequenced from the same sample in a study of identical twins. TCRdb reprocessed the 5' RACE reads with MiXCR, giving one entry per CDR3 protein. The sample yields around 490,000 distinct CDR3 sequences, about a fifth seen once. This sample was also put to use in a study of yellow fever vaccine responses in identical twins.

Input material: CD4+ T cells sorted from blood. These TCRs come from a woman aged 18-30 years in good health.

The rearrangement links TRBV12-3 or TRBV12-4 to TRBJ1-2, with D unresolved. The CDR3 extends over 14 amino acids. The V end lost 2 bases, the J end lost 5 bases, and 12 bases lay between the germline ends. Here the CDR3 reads CASSLMDLGYGYTF. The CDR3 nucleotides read TGTGCCAGCAGTTTAATGGACCTGGGGTATGGCTACACCTTC.

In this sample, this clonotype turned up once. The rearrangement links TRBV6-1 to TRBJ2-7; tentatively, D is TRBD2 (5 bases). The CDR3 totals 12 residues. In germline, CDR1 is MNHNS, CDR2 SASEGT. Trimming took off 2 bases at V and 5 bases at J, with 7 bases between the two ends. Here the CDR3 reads CASSERGHEQYF. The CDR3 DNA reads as TGTGCCAGCAGTGAACGCGGGCACGAGCAGTACTTC.

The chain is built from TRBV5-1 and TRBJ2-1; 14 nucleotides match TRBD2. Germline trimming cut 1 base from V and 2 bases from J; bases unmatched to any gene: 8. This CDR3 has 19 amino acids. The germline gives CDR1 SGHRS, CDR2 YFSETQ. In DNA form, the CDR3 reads TGCGCCAGCAGCTTGAGGCCGGGACTAGCGGGAGAAACCTACAATGAGCAGTTCTTC. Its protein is CASSLRPGLAGETYNEQFF.

The CDR3 region is CASSYGLAGDTQYF. CDR3 nucleotide sequence: TGTGCCAGCAGTTACGGCTTGGCTGGGGATACGCAGTATTTT. This chain uses TRBV6-5 with TRBJ2-3; D uncertain. Trimming took off 2 bases at V and 6 bases at J, with 12 bases between the two ends. This CDR3 region has 14 residues. Looked up from germline, CDR1 is MNHEY and CDR2 is SVGAGI.

As DNA, the CDR3 is TGTGCTAGTGGTTTTCAGGGGGGCGAGCAGTACTTC. Protein sequence: CASGFQGGEQYF. The V and J genes are TRBV12-5 and TRBJ2-7; possible D gene TRBD1, 7 bases. Germline assignment: CDR1 LGHNT and CDR2 FRNRAP. The CDR3 runs 12 residues. V lost 3 bases and J lost 6, with 9 bases in between.

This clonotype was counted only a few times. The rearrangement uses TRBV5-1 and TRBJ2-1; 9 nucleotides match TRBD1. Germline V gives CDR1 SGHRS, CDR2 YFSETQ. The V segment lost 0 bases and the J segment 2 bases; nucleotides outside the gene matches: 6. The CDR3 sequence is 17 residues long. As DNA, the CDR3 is TGCGCCAGCAGCTTGGGGGTGGGGACAGGGACCTACAATGAGCAGTTCTTC. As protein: CASSLGVGTGTYNEQFF.

The CDR3 nucleotides read TGCAGTGCTCACCGGGACGTTAAAGAGCAGTACTTC. Protein product: CSAHRDVKEQYF. The chain has TRBV20-1 and TRBJ2-7, with D perhaps given as TRBD1 or TRBD2 (5 bases each). CDR1 and CDR2 from the germline V gene are DFQATT and SNEGSKA (reference sequence). Trimming took off 5 bases at V and 7 bases at J, with 15 bases between the two ends. The CDR3 extends over 12 amino acids.

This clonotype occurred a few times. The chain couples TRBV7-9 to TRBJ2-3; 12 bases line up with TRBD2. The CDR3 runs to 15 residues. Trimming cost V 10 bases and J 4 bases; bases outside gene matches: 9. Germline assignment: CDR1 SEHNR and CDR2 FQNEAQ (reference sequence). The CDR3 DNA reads TGTGCCACGAAGCGACTAGCGGGAGATGCAGATACGCAGTATTTT. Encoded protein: CATKRLAGDADTQYF.

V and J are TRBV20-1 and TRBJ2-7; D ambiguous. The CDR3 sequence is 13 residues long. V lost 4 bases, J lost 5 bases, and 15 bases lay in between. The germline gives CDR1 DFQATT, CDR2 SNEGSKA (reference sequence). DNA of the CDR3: TGCAGTGCTAATAAGGGTGGAATGCACGAGCAGTACTTC. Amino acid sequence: CSANKGGMHEQYF.

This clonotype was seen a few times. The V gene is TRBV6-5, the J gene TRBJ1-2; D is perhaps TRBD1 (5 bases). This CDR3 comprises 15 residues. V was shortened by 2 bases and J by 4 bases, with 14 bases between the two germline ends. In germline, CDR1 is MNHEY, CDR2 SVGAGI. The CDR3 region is CASSYQSTGTYGYTF. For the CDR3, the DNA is TGTGCCAGCAGTTACCAAAGTACCGGGACCTATGGCTACACCTTC.

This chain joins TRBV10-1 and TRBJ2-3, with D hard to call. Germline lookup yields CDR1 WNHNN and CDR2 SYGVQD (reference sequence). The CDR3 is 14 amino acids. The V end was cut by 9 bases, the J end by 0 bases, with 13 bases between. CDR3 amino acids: CASAPGGSTDTQYF. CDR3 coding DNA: TGCGCCAGTGCCCCGGGCGGTAGCACAGATACGCAGTATTTT.

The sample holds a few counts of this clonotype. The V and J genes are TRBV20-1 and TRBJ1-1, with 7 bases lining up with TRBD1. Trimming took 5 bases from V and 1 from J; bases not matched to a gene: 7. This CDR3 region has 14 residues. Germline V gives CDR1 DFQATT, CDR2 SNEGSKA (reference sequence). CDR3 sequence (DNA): TGCAGTGCTGGGGGGGGACAGTCGAACACTGAAGCTTTCTTT. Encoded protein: CSAGGGQSNTEAFF.

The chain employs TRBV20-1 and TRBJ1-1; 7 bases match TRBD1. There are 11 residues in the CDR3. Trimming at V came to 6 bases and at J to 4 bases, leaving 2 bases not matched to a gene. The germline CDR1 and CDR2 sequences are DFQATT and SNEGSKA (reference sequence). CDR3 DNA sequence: TGCAGTGCCCCAGGGGGCACTGAAGCTTTCTTT. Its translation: CSAPGGTEAFF.

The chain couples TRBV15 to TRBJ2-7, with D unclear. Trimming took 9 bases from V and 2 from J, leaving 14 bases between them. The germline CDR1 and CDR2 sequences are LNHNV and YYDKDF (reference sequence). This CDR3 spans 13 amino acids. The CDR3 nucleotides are TGTGCCACGAGCCCCAGTGGTCCCTACGAGCAGTACTTC. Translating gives CATSPSGPYEQYF.

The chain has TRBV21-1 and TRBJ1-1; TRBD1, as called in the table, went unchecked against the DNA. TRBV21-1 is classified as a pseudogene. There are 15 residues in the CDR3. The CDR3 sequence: CASSKEFSPLTEAFF. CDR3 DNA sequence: TGTGCCAGCAGCAAAGAGTTTTCACCCCTCACTGAAGCTTTCTTT.

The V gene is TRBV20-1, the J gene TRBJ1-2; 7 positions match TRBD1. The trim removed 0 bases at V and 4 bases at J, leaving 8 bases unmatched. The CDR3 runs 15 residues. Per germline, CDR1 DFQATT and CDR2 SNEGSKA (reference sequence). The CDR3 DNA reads TGCAGTGCTAGAGATCTTGTCAGGGGGACCTATGGCTACACCTTC. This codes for CSARDLVRGTYGYTF.

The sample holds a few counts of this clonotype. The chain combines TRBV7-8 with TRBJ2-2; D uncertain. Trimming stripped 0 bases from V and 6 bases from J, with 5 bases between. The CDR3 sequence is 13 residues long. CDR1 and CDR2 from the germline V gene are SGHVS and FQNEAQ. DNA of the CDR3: TGTGCCAGCAGCTTAGCGCAGGCCGGGGAGCTGTTTTTT. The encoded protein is CASSLAQAGELFF. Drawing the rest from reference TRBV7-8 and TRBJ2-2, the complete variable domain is GAGVSQSPRYKVAKRGQDVALRCDPISGHVSLFWYQQALGQGPEFLTYFQNEAQLDKSGLPSDRFFAERPEGSVSTLKIQRTQQEDSAVYLCASSLAQAGELFFGEGSRLTVL.

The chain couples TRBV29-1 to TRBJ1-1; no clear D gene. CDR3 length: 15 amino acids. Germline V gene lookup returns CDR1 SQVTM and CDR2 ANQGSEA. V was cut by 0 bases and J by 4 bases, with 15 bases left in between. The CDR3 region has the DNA TGCAGCGTTGAAGATCGTGATCCCAAACTCACTGAAGCTTTCTTT. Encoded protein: CSVEDRDPKLTEAFF.

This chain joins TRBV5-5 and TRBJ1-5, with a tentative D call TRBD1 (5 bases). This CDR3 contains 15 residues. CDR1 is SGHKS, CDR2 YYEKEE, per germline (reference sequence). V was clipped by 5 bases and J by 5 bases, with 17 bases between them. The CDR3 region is CASSREGLEHQPQHF. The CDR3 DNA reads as TGTGCCAGCAGTCGCGAGGGGCTGGAGCATCAGCCCCAGCATTTT. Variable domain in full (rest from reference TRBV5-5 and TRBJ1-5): DAGVTQSPTHLIKTRGQQVTLRCSPISGHKSVSWYQQVLGQGPQFIFQYYEKEERGRGNFPDRFSARQFPNYSSELNVNALLLGDSALYLCASSREGLEHQPQHFGDGTRLSIL.

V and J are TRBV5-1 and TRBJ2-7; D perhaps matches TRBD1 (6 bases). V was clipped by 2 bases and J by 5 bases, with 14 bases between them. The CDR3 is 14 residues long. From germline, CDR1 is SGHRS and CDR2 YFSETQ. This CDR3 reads CASSFQHTGNEQYF. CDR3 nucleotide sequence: TGCGCCAGCAGCTTCCAACACACAGGGAACGAGCAGTACTTC.

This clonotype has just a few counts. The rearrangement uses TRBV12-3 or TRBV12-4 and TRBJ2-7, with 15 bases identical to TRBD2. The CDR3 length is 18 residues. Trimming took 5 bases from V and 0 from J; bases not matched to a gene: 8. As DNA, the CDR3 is TGTGCCAGCAGTCGTCCGGGACTAGCGGGGGGTAGCTCCTACGAGCAGTACTTC. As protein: CASSRPGLAGGSSYEQYF.

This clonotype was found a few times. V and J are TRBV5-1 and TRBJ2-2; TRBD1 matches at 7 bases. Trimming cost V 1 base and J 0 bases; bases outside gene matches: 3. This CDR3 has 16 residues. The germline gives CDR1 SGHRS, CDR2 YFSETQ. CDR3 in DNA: TGCGCCAGCAGCTTGTGGCAGGGGGCGAACACCGGGGAGCTGTTTTTT. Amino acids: CASSLWQGANTGELFF.

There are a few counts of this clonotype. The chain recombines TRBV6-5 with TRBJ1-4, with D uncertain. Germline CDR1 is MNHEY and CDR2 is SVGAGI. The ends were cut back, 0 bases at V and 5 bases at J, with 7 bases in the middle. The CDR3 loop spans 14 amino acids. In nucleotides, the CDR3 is TGTGCCAGCAGTTACTCGATTCCAAATGAAAAACTGTTTTTT. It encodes CASSYSIPNEKLFF.

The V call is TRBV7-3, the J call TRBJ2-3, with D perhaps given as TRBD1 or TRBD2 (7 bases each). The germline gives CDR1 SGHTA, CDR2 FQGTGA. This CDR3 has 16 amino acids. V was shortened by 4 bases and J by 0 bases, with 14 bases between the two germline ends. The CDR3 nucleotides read TGTGCCAGCAGCTCCCAGGGGGGGGCTAGCACAGATACGCAGTATTTT. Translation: CASSSQGGASTDTQYF.

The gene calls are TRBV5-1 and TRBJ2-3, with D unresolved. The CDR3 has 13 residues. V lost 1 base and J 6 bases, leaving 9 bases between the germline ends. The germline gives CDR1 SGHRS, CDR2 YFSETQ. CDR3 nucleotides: TGCGCCAGCAGCTTGACAGTGCAGGATACGCAGTATTTT. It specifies CASSLTVQDTQYF.

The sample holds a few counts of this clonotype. CDR3 DNA: TGTGCCAGCAGTTTGCAGGTTACGCGGCAGTACTTC. It codes for CASSLQVTRQYF. The gene calls are TRBV28 and TRBJ2-7, with D hard to call. Germline lookup yields CDR1 MDHEN and CDR2 SYDVKM. V dropped 3 bases and J dropped 9 bases, with 12 bases sitting between them. The CDR3 is 12 residues long.

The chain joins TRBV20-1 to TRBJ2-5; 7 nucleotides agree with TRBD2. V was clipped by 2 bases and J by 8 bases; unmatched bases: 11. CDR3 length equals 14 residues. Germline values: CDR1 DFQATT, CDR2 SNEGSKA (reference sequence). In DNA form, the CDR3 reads TGCAGTGCTAGACAACTCCGGGACTACACCACCCAGTACTTC. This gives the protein CSARQLRDYTTQYF.

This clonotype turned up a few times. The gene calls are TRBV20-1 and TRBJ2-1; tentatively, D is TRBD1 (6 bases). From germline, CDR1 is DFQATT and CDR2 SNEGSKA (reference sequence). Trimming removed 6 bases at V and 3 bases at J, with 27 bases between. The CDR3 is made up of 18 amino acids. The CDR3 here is CSAVVGKRPEGGYNEQFF. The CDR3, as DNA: TGCAGTGCCGTAGTGGGCAAGCGGCCCGAAGGGGGCTACAATGAGCAGTTCTTC.